The sequence of this T cell receptor (beta chain) was determined in a study of radiotherapy plus CTLA-4 blockade in lung cancer. Study-wide background: Objective responses were observed in 15% to 20% of patients, and disease control was achieved by about 30%.

To note about this clone: The antigen is undetermined.

The CDR3 spans 16 residues. CDR1 MNHNS and CDR2 SASEGT come from the germline V gene. After removal of 1 base from V and 5 bases from J, the junction contained 10 bases not matched to a gene. TCRdb's table, derived via immunoSEQ multiplex PCR, lists solely in-frame clones and lacks some. Among around 77,000 clones listed, roughly four fifths were seen once. Study-level results: Interferon-beta, together with early blood T cell clone dynamics, reportedly best predicted response.

The sequence derives from a human donor with non-small cell lung cancer whose response to radiotherapy plus ipilimumab could not be evaluated. This sequence joins TRBV6-1 and TRBJ1-2; 7 bases line up with TRBD1. The sample was peripheral blood, taken from a patient treated with radiotherapy plus ipilimumab. The CDR3 spells CASSEVPGQNLYGYTF. Here the CDR3 DNA reads TGTGCCAGCAGTGAAGTACCGGGACAGAACCTATATGGCTACACCTTC.